The source of this T cell receptor (beta chain) is a study of blood T cell repertoires in COVID-19. Losses at the gene ends were 2 bases for V and 5 bases for J; bases not matched to a gene: 6. This CDR3 spans 16 amino acids. Germline lookup yields CDR1 MNHNY and CDR2 SVGAGI (reference sequence). The method was immunoSEQ multiplex PCR; TCRdb's version includes in-frame clones alone and lacks a portion of them. Of under 150,000 clones in the sample, about four fifths were seen once. This TCR came from a woman older than 75 with acute or convalescent COVID-19. Sequenced material: peripheral blood. The genes are TRBV6-6 and TRBJ2-5; 12 nucleotides agree with TRBD2. This CDR3 is CASSYGTSGSGETQYF. In nucleotides, the CDR3 is TGTGCCAGCAGTTACGGGACTAGCGGGTCCGGGGAGACCCAGTACTTC.